These 20 T cell receptor beta chains originate from one sample sequenced in a study of immune heterogeneity within non-small cell lung tumors (dated by TCRdb to the late 2010s). Genomic DNA was extracted from bulk tumor tissue and used as the TCR template, and roughly 560 ng gDNA was amplified per sample. Multiple biopsies per primary tumor were taken during surgery, spaced as far apart as possible within the tumor mass. The study cohort was described as untreated, and patients were newly diagnosed NSCLC cases undergoing curative surgery. This sample was sequenced with a HiSeq X Ten. The TCR beta CDR3 region was amplified with a multiplex PCR system whose first round of about 10 cycles used 32 V-gene forward primers and 13 J-gene reverse primers. Clones were called with MiXCR by TCRdb after fastp trimmed the public reads at Q25, and only in-frame beta chains were retained. Identical CDR3 protein sequences are pooled into one entry, listed with their most common genes and DNA. Counted in this sample were about 5,600 distinct CDR3 sequences; more than 15% of them appeared once. The ten largest clonotypes hold 3.8% of the sample.

Sequenced sample: lung tumor tissue. All receptors come from a man between 35 and 55 years old with non-small cell lung cancer.

On this clonotype itself: This may be a read error, as it is one base from a much larger clone. The rearrangement joins TRBV11-2 to TRBJ1-2; the D is unclear. With 6 bases removed from V and 8 bases from J, the gap between germline ends came to 13 bases. The germline V gene encodes CDR1 SGHAT and CDR2 FQNNGV. CDR3 length: 12 amino acids. CDR3 DNA sequence: TGTGCCAGCAGGGCTGACGCGGGAGGCTACACCTTC. Translated: CASRADAGGYTF.

For this clonotype: A much larger clone sits a single nucleotide away, making a read error possible. The V gene is TRBV5-1, the J gene TRBJ2-3; D perhaps matches TRBD2 (5 bases). The germline V gene encodes CDR1 SGHRS and CDR2 YFSETQ. Trimming took 5 bases from V and 1 from J, leaving 11 bases between them. The CDR3 spans 14 residues. CDR3 bases: TGCGCCAGCAGTTTGAGGGAACGCACAGATACGCAGTATTTT. This encodes CASSLRERTDTQYF.

This clonotype was found many times. The chain is built from TRBV6-2 or TRBV6-3 and TRBJ2-1, with D possibly TRBD2 on 5 matching bases. This CDR3 comprises 16 residues. With 7 bases removed from V and 5 bases from J, the gap between germline ends came to 21 bases. The germline V gene encodes CDR1 MNHEY and CDR2 SVGEGT. The CDR3 DNA is TGTGCCAGCACTAACCTCGAGTGGGAGTTGAACAATGAGCAGTTCTTC. It translates to CASTNLEWELNNEQFF.

The sample holds many counts of this clonotype. The gene calls are TRBV15 and TRBJ2-1; TRBD2 aligns across 8 bases. Germline values: CDR1 LNHNV, CDR2 YYDKDF (reference sequence). V lost 4 bases to trimming and J lost 7 bases; unmatched junction nucleotides: 9. The CDR3 spans 15 residues. Here the CDR3 reads CATSNLRGAINEQFF. The CDR3 nucleotides are TGTGCCACCAGCAATCTGCGGGGGGCCATAAATGAGCAGTTCTTC.

Of note for this clonotype: A much larger clone lies a single base off, so this may be a read error. The rearrangement links TRBV28 to TRBJ2-3; D not resolved. The germline V gene encodes CDR1 MDHEN and CDR2 SYDVKM. V lost 9 bases and J 1 base, leaving 17 bases between the germline ends. The CDR3 length is 15 residues. The CDR3 DNA follows: TGTGCCAGAAGTGTATTTGGAGTGGGCACAGATACGCAGTATTTT. Translating gives CARSVFGVGTDTQYF.

Judged by abundance, this clonotype is medium-sized. The V call is TRBV29-1, the J call TRBJ2-3, with 7 bases lining up with TRBD2. Trimming took 8 bases from V and 2 from J; bases not matched to a gene: 7. Germline CDR1 is SQVTM and CDR2 is ANQGSEA. This CDR3 contains 13 residues. CDR3 in amino acids: CSLASGITDTQYF. The CDR3 DNA is TGCAGCTTAGCTAGCGGAATCACAGATACGCAGTATTTT.

This clonotype showed up just once. The J gene is TRBJ1-1, the V gene TRBV10-3; 7 bases agree with TRBD1. From germline, CDR1 is ENHRY and CDR2 SYGVKD. The CDR3 loop spans 13 amino acids. After removal of 10 bases from V and 0 bases from J, the junction contained 5 bases not matched to a gene. CDR3 sequence: CATTGTVNTEAFF. The DNA of the CDR3 is TGTGCCACTACCGGGACAGTGAACACTGAAGCTTTCTTT.

As concerns this clonotype: A read error is possible here, since a much larger clone lies one base away. This chain links TRBV4-3 with TRBJ2-3; D is ambiguous. The CDR3 is 15 residues long. V was pared by 1 base and J by 3 bases, with 11 bases between. Germline V gives CDR1 LGHNA, CDR2 YSLEER. The CDR3 coding sequence is TGCGCCAGCAGCCAAGTCCATGCGCGGACAGATACGCAGTATTTT. It is translated as CASSQVHARTDTQYF.

This clonotype is labeled as medium-sized. This chain uses TRBV28 with TRBJ1-6; TRBD1 matches 9 bases. CDR3 length: 14 residues. Germline V lookup: CDR1 MDHEN, CDR2 SYDVKM. V trimming: 6 bases; J trimming: 8 bases; junction bases outside the gene matches: 5. The CDR3: CASRWTGVDSPLHF. The DNA for the CDR3 is TGTGCCAGCAGGTGGACAGGGGTGGATTCACCCCTCCACTTT.

This clonotype rates as medium-sized. The rearrangement uses TRBV28 and TRBJ1-4; D remains ambiguous. Between the trimmed V and J ends, which lost 1 base and 5 bases, there was a span of 14 bases. CDR1 MDHEN and CDR2 SYDVKM come from the germline V gene. The length of the CDR3 is 16 residues. CDR3 nucleotides: TGTGCCAGCAGTTTATATTCGTGGCAGTTAAATGAAAAACTGTTTTTT. Its translation is CASSLYSWQLNEKLFF. The full variable domain, completed using reference TRBV28 and TRBJ1-4, is DVKVTQSSRYLVKRTGEKVFLECVQDMDHENMFWYRQDPGLGLRLIYFSYDVKMKEKGDIPEGYSVSREKKERFSLILESASTNQTSMYLCASSLYSWQLNEKLFFGSGTQLSVL.

At least ten counts were recorded for this clonotype. V and J are TRBV29-1 and TRBJ1-1; D might be TRBD1 (6 bases). The CDR3 is made up of 12 amino acids. The germline V gene encodes CDR1 SQVTM and CDR2 ANQGSEA. V was pared by 4 bases and J by 6 bases, with 12 bases between. The CDR3 sequence: CSVGSQGSEAFF. The DNA for the CDR3 is TGCAGCGTTGGCTCACAGGGTTCTGAAGCTTTCTTT.

By frequency in the sample, this clonotype is medium-sized. The J gene is TRBJ1-2, the V gene TRBV18; D is uncertain. The V end was cut by 3 bases, the J end by 5 bases, with 7 bases between. The CDR3 spans 12 residues. CDR1 and CDR2 (germline): KGHSH, LQKENI. CDR3 loop: CASSPRGYGYTF. The CDR3 DNA reads TGTGCCAGCTCACCTAGAGGGTATGGCTACACCTTC.

By share, this clonotype ranks as medium-sized. The V call is TRBV20-1, the J call TRBJ2-7; D might be TRBD1 (5 bases). CDR1 DFQATT and CDR2 SNEGSKA come from the germline V gene (reference sequence). This CDR3 contains 12 residues. CDR3 sequence reads: CSYPRDSYEQYF. The DNA of the CDR3 is TGCAGCTACCCCAGGGACTCCTACGAGCAGTACTTC.

This clonotype is medium-sized. The V gene is TRBV28, the J gene TRBJ2-1; D is possibly TRBD2 (6 bases). CDR1 and CDR2 from the germline V gene are MDHEN and SYDVKM. The CDR3 spans 17 residues. V was pared by 1 base and J by 3 bases, with 16 bases between. CDR3 sequence reads: CASSLSGLADYYNEQFF. The CDR3 nucleotides are TGTGCCAGCAGTTTATCAGGCTTGGCGGACTACTACAATGAGCAGTTCTTC.

This clonotype is medium-sized. The chain uses TRBV2 and TRBJ2-2; D may match TRBD1 or TRBD2 (5 bases each). Trimming shortened V by 1 base and J by 6 bases, and 24 bases separated the two germline ends. The CDR3 covers 19 residues. CDR1 and CDR2 from the germline V gene are SNHLY and FYNNEI. CDR3 in DNA: TGTGCCAGCAGTGAAGGGCTCTTGCCAGGGAGTCCCCGTTCCGGGGAGCTGTTTTTT. It encodes CASSEGLLPGSPRSGELFF.

This clonotype is categorized as medium-sized. The chain is built from TRBV12-3 or TRBV12-4 and TRBJ1-5; possibly TRBD1 for D (5 bases). V was pared by 3 bases and J by 4 bases, with 13 bases between. This CDR3 region has 15 residues. CDR3 coding DNA: TGTGCCAGCAGTTTCGGACAAGTTGGGAATCAGCCCCAGCATTTT. Its protein is CASSFGQVGNQPQHF.

By proportion, this clonotype is medium-sized. V is TRBV2 and J is TRBJ1-2; no clear D. The CDR3 loop spans 14 amino acids. V was shortened by 2 bases and J by 3 bases, with 10 bases between the two germline ends. CDR1 SNHLY and CDR2 FYNNEI come from the germline V gene. CDR3 in amino acids: CASSEYQQYYGYTF. CDR3 DNA: TGTGCCAGCAGTGAATATCAACAGTACTATGGCTACACCTTC.

In the case of this clonotype: This may stem from a read error, because a much larger clone lies one nucleotide away. The chain links TRBV28 to TRBJ1-2; D unclear. Germline V CDR1 and CDR2: MDHEN, SYDVKM. V lost 5 bases, J lost 8 bases, and 9 bases lay in between. The CDR3 is 11 residues long. The CDR3 is CASSLTRGYTF. The CDR3 region has the DNA TGTGCCAGCAGTCTGACACGGGGCTACACCTTC.

Sample share makes this clonotype medium-sized. J is TRBJ2-3 and V is TRBV7-3; no definite D call. V lost 5 bases and J 1 base, leaving 13 bases between the germline ends. The CDR3 has 15 residues. Germline CDR1 reads SGHTA; CDR2 reads FQGTGA. The CDR3: CASSPLRSRTDTQYF. In DNA, the CDR3 is TGTGCCAGCAGCCCTCTCAGAAGCCGCACAGATACGCAGTATTTT.

A few counts support this clonotype. The J gene is TRBJ1-1, the V gene TRBV7-8; a weak D match, TRBD1 (6 bases). The length of the CDR3 is 12 residues. Looked up from germline, CDR1 is SGHVS and CDR2 is FQNEAQ. V was cut by 9 bases and J by 7 bases, with 15 bases left in between. This CDR3 is CASQGIADEAFF. CDR3 sequence (DNA): TGTGCCAGTCAGGGGATTGCGGATGAAGCTTTCTTT.